The present TCR beta chain was sequenced within a study of cytomegalovirus exposure and HLA in healthy donors (dated by TCRdb to the late 2010s). Study-wide context: According to an earlier analysis of 587 of the donors, about 179 million T cells yielded 90 million to 130 million unique TCR beta sequences and around 300 Gb of sequence data. In an earlier analysis of 587 of the donors, high-throughput TCR beta sequencing was used to judge whether each TCR beta V gene segment behaved as functional or pseudogenic. Roughly 5 DR-DQ haplotypes were handled as single units for association and clustering because linkage in the cohort was strong. Using immunosequencing, the study profiled T cell repertoires from approximately 700 subjects and related those repertoires to cytomegalovirus serostatus. Across approximately 400 genotyped donors of the cohort, an average of 235,054 unique TCR beta nucleotide sequences per donor were sequenced, and around 20% of those sequences were non-productive. The later analysis used no new phenotypic data to find candidate immune exposures, relying instead on TCR beta sequences and their occurrence across donors. Typing coverage varied by locus: roughly 620-640 donors for A, B, C, DRB1 and DQB1; more than 500 for DQA1; over 600 for DPA1; around 490 for DPB1. Alongside the repertoire data, information on donor age, sex, ethnicity and CMV serostatus was compiled. High-throughput TCR immunosequencing, statistical association of individual TCRs with disease status, and machine learning were combined to predict cytomegalovirus infection status. An early release that covered fewer than 800 HLA-typed donors contained approximately 320 gigabases of sequencing data and tens of millions of unique TCR sequences. In a later analysis, previously published TCR beta repertoires from 670 or so donors were re-analyzed and high-resolution HLA genotyping was added so that TCR occurrence patterns could be studied. Every discovery cohort repertoire had been produced on one sequencing platform. Both class I and class II loci were covered by HLA typing, at four-digit resolution. Of the roughly 430 genotyped donors, approximately 82% fell in the genetic ancestry cluster associated with self-reported Caucasian donors. Besides the first cohort of roughly 640 subjects, a separate validation cohort made up of some 110 different subjects was used. The study aimed to test whether cataloging public T cell receptors could reveal signatures of past pathogen exposure. A later genetic analysis took genome-wide SNP genotypes for about 65% of the 666 donors and used that subset as a discovery cohort.

The cohort consisted of approximately 670 healthy bone marrow donors. At the time of sampling, all cohort members were nominally healthy, though unrecorded immune exposures were likely present. The donor was CMV seronegative and was included in the group of a few hundred seronegative cohort members. Every donor gave a peripheral blood sample, and the peripheral blood mononuclear cells from that sample were used for TCR beta sequencing. The Qiagen DNeasy Blood Extraction Kit was used to extract genomic DNA from the blood cell samples. Points the paper makes about the study in general: A later analysis associated 15,000 to 20,000 TCR beta sequences with specific HLA alleles at a false discovery rate of 0.05. The study gave a list of 150 to 200 TCR beta chains associated with cytomegalovirus. Three of the identified cytomegalovirus-associated TCR beta chains were confirmed in vitro to be specific for cytomegalovirus antigens. HLA typing was unavailable for some donors at each locus, so association tests used only the typed subset. The earlier analysis of approximately 560 of the donors excluded approximately 15 rarely observed V segments, including chromosome 9 orphons, because counts were too low. A group of highly shared sequence variants was considered likely to be a technical artifact of the sequencing pipeline. The authors suggested that the approach could potentially be generalized to other disease states and immunological phenotypes. Only TCR beta chains were sequenced in this cohort, and the absence of alpha or paired-chain data limited detectable features. Some IMGT-functional V segments, including TRBV6-2 and TRBV6-3, could not be told apart with the 87-base-pair reads, so those segments were excluded. Correlated functional status among segregating V segments might be attributable to linkage disequilibrium, but an unknown experimental factor could not be ruled out. The classifier was reported to diagnose cytomegalovirus status with high specificity and sensitivity in both the original and validation cohorts. In an earlier analysis of around 500 of the donors, most TCR beta V segments appeared in productive rearrangements about 90% or about 30% of the time, broadly matching IMGT annotations. A further reported finding was that TCR beta sequences accurately predicted the HLA-A and HLA-B alleles for most subjects in the first cohort. Most CMV-associated TCR beta chains appeared to be HLA-restricted in a later analysis, and the HLA associations seemed to be driven largely by CMV exposure. An association between a missense DCLRE1C variant and V-gene and J-gene trimming of TCR beta chains was found in a later genetic analysis and replicated in an independent cohort. According to a later analysis, parvovirus B19, influenza, CMV and Epstein-Barr virus appeared linked to several top co-occurrence clusters. Strong co-occurrence of HLA alleles, especially DR and DQ, made assigning TCR associations to individual alleles difficult. Most TCR sequences were seen in very few donors, while some public TCRs were found in many individuals. The presence/absence analyses assumed that sequencing depth was roughly uniform across donors, and that assumption may not be true. Compared with the roughly 600-donor mean, donors in an Asian-associated ancestry cluster had fewer N-insertions in productive TCRs, according to a later genetic analysis. The only immune exposure information available for the cohort was CMV serostatus. In a later analysis, TCR association rates were found to vary across HLA loci, with the most associated TCRs seen for DRB1 alleles and the fewest for HLA-C alleles. Compared with equally common non-associated chains, HLA-associated TCR beta chains in a later analysis were more clonally expanded and had lower generation probabilities.

The library was produced with the immunoSEQ multiplex PCR assay. The multiplex PCR relied on a mix of 60 forward primers for TCR Vbeta segments and 13 reverse primers for TCR Jbeta segments. Amplification of the CDR3 region of rearranged TCR beta genes was performed with a multiplex PCR assay on genomic DNA. On the Illumina HiSeq System, the amplified TCR beta libraries were sequenced as 87-base-pair reads. The published analysis was carried out like this. Across the roughly 700 repertoires, a later analysis counted some 80 million unique TCR beta chains, around 11 million of which were shared by at least two donors. A nearest-neighbor algorithm error-corrected the raw reads and collapsed the reads into unique sequences, merging closely related sequences to remove PCR and sequencing errors. Alignment of CDR3 sequences to IMGT reference sequences was used to assign V, D and J gene segments. For a sequence to be retained, a match of at least six nucleotides was required to both a V gene segment and a J gene segment. Rearrangements were called productive when the CDR3 lacked stop codons and stayed in frame with V and J; all others were non-productive. Following IMGT convention, CDR3 was defined as the stretch from the second conserved V-encoded cysteine up to the conserved J-encoded phenylalanine. In an earlier analysis of around 570 of the donors, sequences lacking an unambiguous match to a single V gene segment were excluded. An earlier analysis of under 750 of the donors called V segments functional above 56.7% productive rearrangements and segregating when the between-donor standard deviation exceeded 5%. A statistical classification framework was built to diagnose cytomegalovirus status from the catalog of TCR beta chain sequences. A later analysis assigned V and J genes by comparing TCR nucleotide sequences with IMGT/GENE-DB human TR gene sequences. Using the TCRdist pipeline, a later analysis assigned CDR3 sequences along with most-parsimonious VDJ recombination scenarios. In a later analysis, each TCR beta chain was defined by its CDR3 amino acid sequence together with its V-gene family, and reads without a unique V-gene family were excluded. As a way to deal with suspected cross-contamination and a sequencing artifact, a later analysis dropped over 550 nucleotide sequences that were highly shared and had low generation probability. In a later analysis, a clonal expansion index was calculated for each public chain from normalized within-repertoire ranks of inferred template counts. In a later analysis, generation probabilities were computed using a VDJ recombination model fitted to out-of-frame rearrangements, and the results were checked against IGoR. In a later analysis, hypergeometric tests were used to score TCR-TCR, TCR-HLA and TCR-CMV co-occurrence, with a repertoire-size bias correction applied to TCR pairs. To estimate false discovery rates, a later analysis permuted the HLA or CMV assignments 20 times. In a later analysis, co-occurring TCRs were grouped using DBSCAN, with TCRdist sequence similarity added in when clustering inside HLA-allele-positive subsets. Co-occurrence clustering excluded repertoires with fewer than 30,000 or more than 120,000 public chains, plus five with anomalous nucleotide sharing. TCRdb provides this immuneACCESS table in a form limited to in-frame rearrangements. Some clones are lacking; in checked studies, under half of them reflect an unresolved V gene, and why the rest are absent is not known. That table furnishes V, J and clone size, whereas the DNA furnished D and trimming. Across this sample there are over 150,000 clones, with around four fifths seen only once. The ten biggest clones cover 1.3% of the sample.

To note about this clone: Its antigen is not yet known. Base qualities are not provided; no much larger clone lies one nucleotide away.

From cysteine to phenylalanine, the CDR3 is 16 amino acids long. CDR3 DNA is the only sequence kept; it has 48 bases, read in frame from the first base. V is cut by 3 bases and J by 5 bases, and the space between the germline ends is 19 bases. CDR1 is given as MDHEN and CDR2 as SYDVKM, both from the germline V gene. This TCR came from a woman in her forties or fifties in good health and CMV-seronegative. The sample was PBMCs. The sequence is built from TRBV28 and TRBJ2-5; the best D guess is TRBD1, with 5 bases matching. The DNA sequence is TGTGCCAGCAGTTTTCTTCATGGTGGGGCTGGGGAGACCCAGTACTTC. It translates to CASSFLHGGAGETQYF.